This TCR beta chain was sequenced in a study of OX40 agonist ivuxolimab in advanced cancers. Study details: The patients got ivuxolimab, which is an agonistic anti-OX40 (CD134) antibody. The study gave patients intravenous ivuxolimab at 0.01 to 10 mg/kg every 2 weeks. Of the patients, three showed partial responses, one with hepatocellular carcinoma and two with cutaneous melanoma. Regarding the study as a whole: With doses of 0.1 to 3.0 mg/kg, CD4+ and CD8+ blood T cells had undergone clonal expansion by week 6.

With 4 bases clipped from V and 2 bases from J, the junction kept 8 bases outside the gene matches. Germline assignment: CDR1 SGHDT and CDR2 YYEEEE. This CDR3 spans 17 amino acids. Clones were read by immunoSEQ multiplex PCR, and TCRdb kept only the in-frame ones, dropping some. Of roughly 53,000 clones in the sample, 75% to 90% were seen once. As for this clone: Antigen unknown.

The chain has TRBV5-6 and TRBJ2-5; 13 bases map to TRBD2. The clonotype originates from an adult with an advanced solid tumor such as melanoma, head and neck, liver or kidney cancer. The specimen comprised CD4+ or CD8+ T cells sorted from blood, sampled in a trial of the OX40 agonist ivuxolimab. The CDR3 sequence is CASSLGTSGIQQETQYF. CDR3 coding DNA: TGTGCCAGCAGCCTCGGGACTAGCGGGATTCAACAAGAGACCCAGTACTTC.